Each of the 11 T cell receptor beta chains below was sequenced from the same sample in a study of blood T cells in healthy people across ages. Using a J-beta primer mix together with a sample-barcoded 5' primer, a second PCR was run for roughly 7 to 11 cycles. TCRdb used MiXCR to reprocess the 5' RACE reads, holding one entry per CDR3 protein. Counted here are about 1.6 million distinct CDR3 sequences, roughly 30% occurring once; the ten biggest clones make up around 11%. The specimen was blood. The source of these receptors is a woman aged 25-40 years in good health.

On this clonotype: This may be a read error, as it is one base from a much larger clone. The chain links TRBV4-1 to TRBJ2-5, with 9 nucleotides matching TRBD1. TRBJ2-7 explains the end of the DNA better; the J call may be wrong. In germline, CDR1 is MGHRA, CDR2 YSYEKL. This CDR3 has 15 residues. In DNA, the CDR3 is TGCGCCAGCAACCAAGTCGCGGGACAGGGTTTCGAGCAGTACTTC. It specifies CASNQVAGQGFEQYF.

This clonotype was detected ten times or more. A junction boundary mismatches the germline segment, possibly from a read error. The chain joins TRBV4-1 to TRBJ2-1; 9 positions match TRBD1. Germline V gene lookup returns CDR1 MGHRA and CDR2 YSYEKL. This CDR3 is built from 15 residues. The CDR3 loop is CASSPRQGGFNEQFF. DNA of the CDR3: TGTGCCAGCAGTCCGCGACAGGGGGGGTTTAATGAGCAGTTCTTC.

The genes are TRBV4-1 and TRBJ1-2; possibly TRBD1 for D (6 bases). CDR3 length: 15 amino acids. CDR1 and CDR2 (germline): MGHRA, YSYEKL. V was clipped by 4 bases and J by 4 bases, with 16 bases between them. This CDR3 reads CASSPVTDSFYGYTF. The CDR3, as DNA: TGCGCCAGCAGCCCGGTGACGGACAGTTTCTATGGCTACACCTTC.

Comment on this clonotype: A much larger clone lies a single base off, so this may be a read error. This chain connects TRBV29-1 to TRBJ2-5; D is undetermined. CDR1 and CDR2 from the germline V gene are SQVTM and ANQGSEA. Trimming stripped 8 bases from V and 1 base from J, with 5 bases between. The CDR3 loop spans 10 amino acids. Written as DNA, the CDR3 is TGCAGCATTTCCCAAGAGACCCAGTACTTC. It is translated as CSISQETQYF.

The genes are TRBV7-9 and TRBJ2-2; a weak D match, TRBD2 (5 bases). The CDR3 spans 17 residues. Trimming left V 1 base short and J 5 bases short, with 17 bases between. The germline CDR1 and CDR2 sequences are SEHNR and FQNEAQ (reference sequence). The CDR3 coding sequence is TGTGCCAGCAGCTTAGAAAGCGGACCTAGAGGTACCGGGGAGCTGTTTTTT. Protein sequence: CASSLESGPRGTGELFF.

The gene calls are TRBV6-5 and TRBJ2-1; D is perhaps TRBD2 (5 bases). The V and J ends lost 2 bases and 9 bases respectively, with 14 bases between them. Germline V gives CDR1 MNHEY, CDR2 SVGAGI. The CDR3 loop spans 14 amino acids. This CDR3 is CASSYTKDSTEQFF. The CDR3 DNA reads as TGTGCCAGCAGTTACACCAAGGACTCTACTGAGCAGTTCTTC.

The chain has TRBV4-1 and TRBJ2-3; D may be TRBD1 or TRBD2 (5 bases each). The V gene's germline CDR1 is MGHRA and CDR2 YSYEKL. V was trimmed by 3 bases and J by 2 bases, leaving 12 bases between them. The CDR3 covers 15 residues. The CDR3 loop is CASSQGVVATDTQYF. In DNA, the CDR3 is TGCGCCAGCAGCCAGGGGGTGGTCGCCACAGATACGCAGTATTTT.

A few counts support this clonotype. The chain combines TRBV29-1 with TRBJ2-1, with a possible D match to TRBD2 (6 bases). CDR3 length: 13 amino acids. V was shortened by 7 bases and J by 3 bases, with 13 bases between the two germline ends. The germline CDR1 and CDR2 sequences are SQVTM and ANQGSEA. This chain's CDR3 is CSAGGSGYNEQFF. The CDR3 DNA reads as TGCAGCGCTGGGGGTAGCGGCTACAATGAGCAGTTCTTC.

The chain has TRBV2 and TRBJ2-1; D is unresolved. The CDR3 is 12 amino acids. Germline CDR1 reads SNHLY; CDR2 reads FYNNEI. Trimming pared 3 bases from V and 15 bases from J, leaving 15 bases between. The CDR3 spells CASSDTGSDRFF. As DNA, the CDR3 is TGTGCCAGCAGTGATACCGGGTCCGACCGGTTCTTC.

J is TRBJ2-1 and V is TRBV12-3 or TRBV12-4; TRBD2 matches 10 bases. V lost 6 bases, J lost 13 bases, and 9 bases stayed unmatched. CDR3 length: 13 residues. For the CDR3, the DNA is TGTGCCAGCAGGACGTTAGCGGGAGGCCGTCAGTTCTTC. Residues: CASRTLAGGRQFF.

This clonotype was recorded at least ten times. The J gene is TRBJ2-7, the V gene TRBV15; D unresolved. Trimming shortened V by 0 bases and J by 3 bases, and 3 bases separated the two germline ends. The length of the CDR3 is 12 residues. The V gene's germline CDR1 is LNHNV and CDR2 YYDKDF (reference sequence). The CDR3 sequence is CATSRDSYEQYF. In nucleotides, the CDR3 is TGTGCCACCAGCAGAGATAGCTACGAGCAGTACTTC.